These T cell receptor beta chains were read from a single sample in a study of cytomegalovirus exposure and HLA in healthy donors. Profiling relied on immunoSEQ multiplex PCR, and the TCRdb table lists in-frame clones only, not all of them. The data contain 180,000 or so clones, 78% of them singletons. Sequenced sample: PBMCs. The receptors here all came from a female donor in good health and CMV-seronegative. Both conserved end residues are trimmed from each CDR3. A D gene is named only where the DNA matches it firmly.

d_call,v_call,cdr3_aa
-,TRBV7-9,ASSPQADFLGSSYEQY
TRBD1,TRBV30,AWSMTGGDQPQH
TRBD1,TRBV7-6,ASSLGGQGADTQY
-,TRBV18,ASSPPTFYEQY
TRBD1,TRBV4-1,ASSQEGTGGNEQF
-,TRBV5-8,ASSLQGVQPQH
-,TRBV30,AWSGHQMQPQSPYEQY
-,TRBV7-8,ASSLEPHSYEQY
TRBD1,TRBV19,ASNLIGTGGNTIY
TRBD2,TRBV6-5,ASSPPGTTGEQY
TRBD2,TRBV18,ASSTGLAGGETQY
-,TRBV7-3,ASSLDRDSGQY
TRBD2,TRBV5-4,ASSPREEETQY
TRBD2,TRBV11-2,ASSLLYGGDEQF
-,TRBV9,ARNRGSGLF
-,TRBV5-8,ASSLRTRAYYGYT
-,TRBV7-9,ASSLAAGGAGEVEQF
-,TRBV7-6,ASSLQQGYEAF
-,TRBV30,AWTPGSRGDTQY
TRBD1,TRBV2,ASRLTGQAGEQY
TRBD2,TRBV19,ASSITAGDIYNEQF
TRBD1,TRBV9,ASSKAIQGDEQY
TRBD2,TRBV4-3,ASSQGLAYPSYEQY
TRBD1,TRBV4-1,ASSPSWGTGEYEQY
TRBD1,TRBV7-8,ASSQRQGGNTEAF
-,TRBV12-5,ASGSPRPILASQETQY
TRBD1,TRBV27,ASSLSGTGGSYEQY
-,TRBV5-1,ASSAPGTGYT
TRBD1,TRBV10-3,AISAGTGIPSGNTIY
TRBD2,TRBV6-6,ASSFSGGAAGELF
-,TRBV30,AWSGQGTEAF
-,TRBV7-3,ASSDRGASYNEQF
-,TRBV2,ASSVYSETQY
-,TRBV18,ASSPVGAGQTEAF
-,TRBV30,AWTRQSTEAF
TRBD1,TRBV5-1,ASSRGQGGGNTEAF